Here is one T cell receptor beta chain with its context. Germline is not matched at one junction end, which may reflect a read error. Germline CDR1 reads SGDLS; CDR2 reads YYNGEE. The CDR3 has 14 amino acids. This sample was taken from a study of prognosis after radiotherapy for stage I lung cancer. On the study more broadly: Without exception, patients with non-small cell lung cancer were deemed medically inoperable.

Multiplex PCR in two rounds served to amplify TCR beta CDR3 from genomic DNA. Specific primers for each TRBV and TRBJ gene were what first-round PCR used. TCRdb fed the multiplex PCR reads into MiXCR, producing one record per CDR3 protein. This table holds 11,000 to 15,000 distinct CDR3 sequences, around a quarter found once. The sequences come from PBMCs, collected before or after stereotactic body radiation therapy (not recorded which). The clonotype comes from a donor over 45 with non-small cell lung cancer. The rearrangement uses TRBV9 and TRBJ2-5; 7 bases line up with TRBD1. CDR3 residues: CASSTRQGVETKYF. The CDR3, as DNA: TGTGCCAGCAGCACACGACAGGGCGTAGAGACCAAGTACTTC.